Listed here are 7 T cell receptor beta chains from one sample, sequenced in a study of blood T cells in healthy people across ages. A J-beta primer mix and a sample-barcoded 5' primer were used in a second PCR of about 7 to 12 cycles. TCRdb recomputed calls from the 5' RACE reads with MiXCR, one row per CDR3 protein. The sample carries 750,000 to 950,000 distinct CDR3 sequences, about 53% recorded once. Sequenced: blood. All receptors derive from a man at least 80 years old in good health.

In the case of this clonotype: A much larger clonotype is one base distant, so this may be a read error. The chain links TRBV6-2 or TRBV6-3 to TRBJ2-5; TRBD2 might be the D (5 bases). The J call may be mistaken, given a closer DNA end match to TRBJ2-1. The germline V gene encodes CDR1 MNHEY and CDR2 SVGEGT. The CDR3 runs 12 residues. CDR3 region: CASSYVGETQFF. The CDR3 region has the DNA TGTGCCAGCAGTTACGTCGGGGAGACCCAGTTCTTC.

V usage is TRBV11-2 and J usage is TRBJ2-1; 7 bases map to TRBD2. The ends lost 4 bases at V and 5 bases at J; junction bases unmatched: 5. CDR3 length equals 14 residues. Germline V gives CDR1 SGHAT, CDR2 FQNNGV. The CDR3 coding sequence is TGTGCCAGCAGCTCCGGGACTAAGAACAATGAGCAGTTCTTC. Translated, it gives CASSSGTKNNEQFF.

The gene calls are TRBV29-1 and TRBJ2-7; D gene uncertain. This CDR3 is built from 12 residues. The ends were cut back, 3 bases at V and 0 bases at J, with 6 bases in the middle. Germline CDR1 and CDR2: SQVTM and ANQGSEA. CDR3 sequence: CSVDYGSYEQYF. CDR3 coding DNA: TGCAGCGTTGATTATGGCTCCTACGAGCAGTACTTC.

The chain carries TRBV10-3 and TRBJ1-2; 9 bases are a match to TRBD1. Germline CDR1 ENHRY, CDR2 SYGVKD. Trimming took 4 bases from V and 0 from J; bases not matched to a gene: 3. The CDR3 extends over 15 amino acids. CDR3 region: CAISGDRVANYGYTF. In DNA, the CDR3 is TGTGCCATCAGTGGGGACAGGGTCGCTAACTATGGCTACACCTTC.

The chain joins TRBV20-1 to TRBJ2-5; 7 bases match TRBD2. The end of the DNA aligns better with TRBJ2-7, so the J call may be wrong. This CDR3 region has 13 residues. Germline lookup yields CDR1 DFQATT and CDR2 SNEGSKA (reference sequence). CDR3 residues: CSASGAGAYEQYF. CDR3 bases: TGCAGTGCTAGTGGGGCGGGAGCCTACGAGCAGTACTTC.

This clonotype was seen a few times. The rearrangement links TRBV7-2 to TRBJ1-4, with D possibly TRBD1 on 5 matching bases. The CDR3 extends over 14 amino acids. V was trimmed by 5 bases and J by 7 bases, leaving 14 bases between them. CDR1 is SGHTA and CDR2 is FQGNSA in the germline V gene. The CDR3 DNA is TGTGCCAGCAGCCCGGCGGGGGATGGTGAAAAACTGTTTTTT. Translating it yields CASSPAGDGEKLFF.

The sample holds a few counts of this clonotype. The gene calls are TRBV7-9 and TRBJ1-1, with D possibly being TRBD1 (6 bases). The germline CDR1 and CDR2 sequences are SEHNR and FQNEAQ (reference sequence). Trimming took 0 bases from V and 11 from J, leaving 16 bases between them. The CDR3 is 14 residues long. The CDR3 DNA is TGTGCCAGCAGCTTAGCTTCCACAGGGACTAGGGCTTTCTTT. It translates to CASSLASTGTRAFF.